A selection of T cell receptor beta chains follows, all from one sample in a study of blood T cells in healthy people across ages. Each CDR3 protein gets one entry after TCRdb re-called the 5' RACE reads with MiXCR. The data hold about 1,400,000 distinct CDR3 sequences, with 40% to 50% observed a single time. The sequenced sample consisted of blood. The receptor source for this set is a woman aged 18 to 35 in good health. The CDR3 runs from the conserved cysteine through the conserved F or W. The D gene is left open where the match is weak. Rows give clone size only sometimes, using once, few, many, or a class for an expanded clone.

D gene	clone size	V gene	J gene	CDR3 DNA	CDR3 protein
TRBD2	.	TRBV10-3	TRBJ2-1	TGTGCCATCAAGGCTGCCCTAGCGGGAGGGGGCTCCTACAATGAGCAGTTCTTC	CAIKAALAGGGSYNEQFF
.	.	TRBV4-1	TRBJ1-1	TGCGCCAGCAGCCAAGATGGGATGGTAGCTGAAGCTTTCTTT	CASSQDGMVAEAFF
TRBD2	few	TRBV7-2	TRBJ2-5	TGTGCCAGCAGCTTGACCCCGGGACTAGTAGGGTGGGAGACCCAGTACTTC	CASSLTPGLVGWETQYF
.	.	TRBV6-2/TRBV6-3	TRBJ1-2	TGTGCCAGCAGCCTCGACTTGGAGCCCCTAGGGGGGGGCTACACCTTC	CASSLDLEPLGGGYTF
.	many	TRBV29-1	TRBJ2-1	TGCAGCGTTGAACACGGGAGCGACGAGCAGTTCTTC	CSVEHGSDEQFF
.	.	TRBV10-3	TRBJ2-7	TGTGCCATCAGTCGGACCGACAGGTTGGGCGAGCAGTACTTC	CAISRTDRLGEQYF
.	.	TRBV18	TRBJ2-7	TGTGCCAGCTCACTACAAGATTGGGCAGGGACCTACGAGCAGTACTTC	CASSLQDWAGTYEQYF
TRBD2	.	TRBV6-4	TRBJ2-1	TGTGCCAGCAGTGAACTACCTAGCGGTTACTACAATGAGCGGTTCTTC	CASSELPSGYYNERFF
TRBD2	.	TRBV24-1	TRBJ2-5	TGTGCCACCAGTGATTTGAGGACTAGAGATGAGCAGTACTTC	CATSDLRTRDEQYF
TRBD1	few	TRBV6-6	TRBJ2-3	TGTGCCAGCAGTAAACAGGGGGCGAAGGGCACAGATACGCAGTATTTT	CASSKQGAKGTDTQYF
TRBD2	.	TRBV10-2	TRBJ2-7	TGCGCCAGCAGTGAGACTAGCGGGGACCAGTACTTC	CASSETSGDQYF
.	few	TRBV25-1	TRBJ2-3	TGTGCCAGCAGTGATCTTATCCCCGGGACCAAAGTATTTGCGCAGTATTTT	CASSDLIPGTKVFAQYF
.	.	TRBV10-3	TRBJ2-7	TGTGCCACCCACAGGGAGATTGCCTACGAGCAGTACTTC	CATHREIAYEQYF
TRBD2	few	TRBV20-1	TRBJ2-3	TGCAGTGCTAGAGATAGCGGGGGGGCCGGAGATACGCAGTATTTT	CSARDSGGAGDTQYF
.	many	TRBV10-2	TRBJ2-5	TGCGCCAGCAGTGAGTCTGTGGAGACCCAGTACTTC	CASSESVETQYF
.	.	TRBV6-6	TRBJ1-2	TGTGCCAGCAGTTACTCGAGCAGGGAGTCTAACTATGGCTACACCTTC	CASSYSSRESNYGYTF
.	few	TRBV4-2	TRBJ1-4	TGTGCCAGCAGCCAAGATTGGACAGCGGGCGGGGAAAAACTGTTTTTT	CASSQDWTAGGEKLFF
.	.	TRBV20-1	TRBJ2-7	TGCAGTGCTAGAGACCGCGGCAGCCAGAGCTCCTACGAGCAGTACTTC	CSARDRGSQSSYEQYF
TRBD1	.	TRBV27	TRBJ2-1	TGTGCCAGCAGTTTACTAGGACAGGGACCCTACAATGAGCAGTTCTTC	CASSLLGQGPYNEQFF
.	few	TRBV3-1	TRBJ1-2	TGTGCCAGCAGCCCTCGAGGGTCTAACTATGGCTACACCTTC	CASSPRGSNYGYTF
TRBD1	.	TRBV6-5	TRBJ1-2	TGTGCCAGCAGCTGGGGACAGCCAACAGGGCTCTATGGCTACACCTTC	CASSWGQPTGLYGYTF
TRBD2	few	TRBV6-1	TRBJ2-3	TGTGCCAGCAGTAAAACAATAGCGGGAACAGATACGCAGTATTTT	CASSKTIAGTDTQYF
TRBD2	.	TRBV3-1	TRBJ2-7	TGTGCCAGCAGCCAAGTTCCTAAGGAGACTAGCGCGTACAATGAGCAGTACTTC	CASSQVPKETSAYNEQYF
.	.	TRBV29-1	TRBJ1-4	TGCAGCGCCGGACAGTCCTCTAATGAAAAACTGTTTTTT	CSAGQSSNEKLFF
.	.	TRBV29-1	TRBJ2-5	TGCAGCGTTAAGCAGGGCAGTTTGACGGTAGAGACCCAGTACTTC	CSVKQGSLTVETQYF
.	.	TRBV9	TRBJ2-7	TGTGCCAGCAGCCCGGAGGACGGCTCCTACGAGCAGTACTTC	CASSPEDGSYEQYF
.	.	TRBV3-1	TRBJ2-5	TGTGCCAGCAGCCGAAGGGGCAAGAAAGAGACCCAGTACTTC	CASSRRGKKETQYF
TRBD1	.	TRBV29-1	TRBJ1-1	TGCAGCGGGGGGACAGGGGGCGCGACTGAAGCTTTCTTT	CSGGTGGATEAFF
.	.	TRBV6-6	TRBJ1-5	TGTGCCAGTCAACGGGGGACGGGGAATCGGCCCCAGCATTTT	CASQRGTGNRPQHF
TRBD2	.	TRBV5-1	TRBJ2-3	TGCGCCAGCAACCCTTTCGGGGGGGAAGGCACAGATACGCAGTATTTT	CASNPFGGEGTDTQYF
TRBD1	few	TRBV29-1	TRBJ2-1	TGCAGCGTTACCGGGACAGGGGGCTATGAGCAGTTCTTC	CSVTGTGGYEQFF
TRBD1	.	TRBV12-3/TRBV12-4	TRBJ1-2	TGTGCCAGCAGTTTACTTCGGGGGACAGACTATGGCTACACCTTC	CASSLLRGTDYGYTF
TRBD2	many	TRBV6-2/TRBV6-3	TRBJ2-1	TGTGCCAGCAGTTACGGGACTAGCGGGAGAACCTACAATGAGCAGTTCTTC	CASSYGTSGRTYNEQFF
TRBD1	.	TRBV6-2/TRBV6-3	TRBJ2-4	TGTGCCAGCAGTTACTCGCTCACAGGGGTCTCAAATGAGCAGTACTTC	CASSYSLTGVSNEQYF
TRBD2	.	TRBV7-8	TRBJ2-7	TGTGCCAGCAGCTTACTACGGGAGCGGGGTTCTTCCTACGAGCAGTACTTC	CASSLLRERGSSYEQYF
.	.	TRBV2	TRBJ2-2	TGTGCCAGCAGTGAAGCTTGCCTAGCTAACACCGGGGAGCTGTTTTTT	CASSEACLANTGELFF
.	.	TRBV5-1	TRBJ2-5	TGCGCCAGCAGTGGTGGCGTGGGGGCAGAGACCCAGTACTTC	CASSGGVGAETQYF
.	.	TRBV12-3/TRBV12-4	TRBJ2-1	TGTGCCAGCAGTGGCGGGGTTGAGCAGTTCTTC	CASSGGVEQFF
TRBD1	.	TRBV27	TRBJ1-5	TGTGCCAGCCGGGACAGCTATAGCAATCAGCCCCAGCATTTT	CASRDSYSNQPQHF
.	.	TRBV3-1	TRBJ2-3	TGTGCCAGCGCTTTAGGGGGGGGATTATTAGATACGCAGTATTTT	CASALGGGLLDTQYF